The present entry profiles one TCR beta chain with its context. In the original processing: Amplifying reference gene primers gave estimates of nucleated cell counts. Data came from immunoSEQ multiplex PCR; TCRdb stores just in-frame clones and leaves some out. For V, J and clone size, that table is used; D and trimming come from the DNA. The data hold 150,000 to 200,000 clones, with 70% to 90% observed a single time. The data belong to a study of blood T cell repertoires in COVID-19. In the study overall: COVID-19 samples, acute and convalescent, were from the United States, Italy and Spain. T cells, B-cell-depleted T cells, or PBMCs provided the cDNA or gDNA that served as material.

The CDR3 covers 14 residues. Germline assignment: CDR1 MDHEN and CDR2 SYDVKM. Trimming stripped 3 bases from V and 3 bases from J, with 11 bases between. The sequence came from a man between 18 and 35 years old who had recovered from COVID-19. The sample consisted of peripheral blood. J is TRBJ1-2 and V is TRBV28; D ambiguous. This CDR3 reads CASSLVEGYYGYTF. The CDR3 DNA is TGTGCCAGCAGTTTGGTTGAGGGATACTATGGCTACACCTTC.